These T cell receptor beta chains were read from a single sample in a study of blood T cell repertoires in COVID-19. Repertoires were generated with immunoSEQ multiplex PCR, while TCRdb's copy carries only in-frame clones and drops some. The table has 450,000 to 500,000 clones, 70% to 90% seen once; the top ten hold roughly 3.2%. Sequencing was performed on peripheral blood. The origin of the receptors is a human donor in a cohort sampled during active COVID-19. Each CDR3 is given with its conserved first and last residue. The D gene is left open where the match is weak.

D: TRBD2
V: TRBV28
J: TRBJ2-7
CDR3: CALNAGGGPYEQYF
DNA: TGTGCCCTCAACGCGGGGGGGGGTCCCTACGAGCAGTACTTC

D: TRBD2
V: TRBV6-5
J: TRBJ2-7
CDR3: CATALEGLFYEQYF
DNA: TGTGCCACCGCTTTAGAGGGACTATTCTACGAGCAGTACTTC

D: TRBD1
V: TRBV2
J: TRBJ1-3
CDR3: CASRPTGVGNTIYF
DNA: TGTGCCAGCAGACCTACAGGGGTGGGAAACACCATATATTTT

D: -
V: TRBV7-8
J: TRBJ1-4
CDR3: CASSSRTNNEKLFF
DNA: TGTGCCAGCAGCTCCCGGACAAATAATGAAAAACTGTTTTTT

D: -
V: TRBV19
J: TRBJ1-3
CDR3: CASSPSFGNTIYF
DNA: TGTGCCAGTAGTCCCTCCTTTGGAAACACCATATATTTT

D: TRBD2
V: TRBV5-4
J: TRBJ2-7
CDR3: CASSLVGRSGRHEQYF
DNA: TGTGCCAGCAGCTTGGTCGGCAGAAGCGGGAGGCACGAGCAGTACTTC

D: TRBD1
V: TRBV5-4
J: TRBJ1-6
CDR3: CASSLRTGHNSPLHF
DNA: TGTGCCAGCAGCTTGAGGACAGGACATAATTCACCCCTCCACTTT

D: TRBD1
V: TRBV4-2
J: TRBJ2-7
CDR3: CASSQDRDRVREQYF
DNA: TGTGCCAGCAGCCAAGATAGGGACAGGGTACGCGAGCAGTACTTC

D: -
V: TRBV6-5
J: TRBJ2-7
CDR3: CASTQGRYFYEQYF
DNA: TGTGCCAGCACCCAAGGCAGGTACTTCTACGAGCAGTACTTC

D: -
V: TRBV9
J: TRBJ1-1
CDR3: CASSVRVGSTEAFF
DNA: TGTGCCAGCAGCGTCAGGGTCGGATCCACTGAAGCTTTCTTT

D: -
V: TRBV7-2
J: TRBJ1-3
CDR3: CASSLDPGSNTIYF
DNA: TGTGCCAGCAGCTTAGACCCGGGATCAAACACCATATATTTT

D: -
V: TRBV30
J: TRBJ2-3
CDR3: CAWSGGLAADTQYF
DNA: TGTGCCTGGAGCGGGGGGCTAGCGGCAGATACGCAGTATTTT

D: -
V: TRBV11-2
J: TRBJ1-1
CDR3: CASSLPVGGTEAFF
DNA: TGTGCCAGCAGCCTCCCTGTGGGGGGGACTGAAGCTTTCTTT

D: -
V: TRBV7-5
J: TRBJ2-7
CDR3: CARSPGLAGGGQYF
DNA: TGTGCCAGAAGCCCTGGACTAGCGGGAGGAGGACAGTACTTC

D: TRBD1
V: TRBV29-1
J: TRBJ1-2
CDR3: CSVEAWTGGTNYGYTF
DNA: TGCAGCGTTGAAGCATGGACAGGGGGAACGAACTATGGCTACACCTTC

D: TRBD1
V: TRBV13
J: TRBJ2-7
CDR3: CASSLNRGHHEQYF
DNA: TGTGCCAGCAGCTTAAACAGGGGGCATCACGAGCAGTACTTC

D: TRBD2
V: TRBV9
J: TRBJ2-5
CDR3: CASSGSGRQETQYF
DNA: TGTGCCAGCAGCGGTAGCGGGAGACAAGAGACCCAGTACTTC

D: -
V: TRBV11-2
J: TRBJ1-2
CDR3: CASSPTLWGFGYTF
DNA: TGTGCCAGCAGCCCCACGCTCTGGGGCTTTGGCTACACCTTC

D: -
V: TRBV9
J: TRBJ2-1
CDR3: CASSVAPSVPSSYNEQFF
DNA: TGTGCCAGCAGCGTAGCCCCATCGGTTCCGAGCTCCTACAATGAGCAGTTCTTC

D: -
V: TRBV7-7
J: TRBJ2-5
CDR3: CASSLGGQGGETQYF
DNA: TGTGCTAGCAGCTTAGGTGGACAGGGAGGGGAGACCCAGTACTTC

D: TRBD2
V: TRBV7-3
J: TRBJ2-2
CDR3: CASSILPGLAGISGELFF
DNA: TGTGCCAGTTCCATTCTACCGGGACTAGCGGGAATATCCGGGGAGCTGTTTTTT

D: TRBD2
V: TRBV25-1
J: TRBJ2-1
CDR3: CASSAWRIGTSQFF
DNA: TGTGCCAGCAGTGCCTGGAGAATAGGGACTAGTCAGTTCTTC

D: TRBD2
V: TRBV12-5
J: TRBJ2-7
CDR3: CASAPGAGAGEQYF
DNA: TGTGCTAGTGCCCCGGGAGCGGGAGCTGGGGAGCAGTACTTC